The 4 T cell receptor beta chains reported below all come from one sample, sequenced in a study of T-cell reconstitution after alpha-beta-depleted transplantation in children. The TCRbeta library incorporated unique molecular identifiers. One entry per CDR3 protein, called by TCRdb with MiXCR from the PCR reads. The table records 45,000 to 55,000 distinct CDR3 sequences, 9.2% of them present only once. The material was PBMCs, mostly from graft donor cells, obtained 60 days after TCRalphabeta/CD19-depleted stem cell transplant. The receptors here all came from a male patient aged 2-15 years who had a stem cell transplant for chronic granulomatous disease, so the T cells may come from the graft donor.

Ten or more counts support this clonotype. This chain connects TRBV28 to TRBJ2-7, with D uncertain. With 3 bases removed from V and 2 bases from J, the gap between germline ends came to 14 bases. This CDR3 has 15 amino acids. The germline V gene has CDR1 MDHEN and CDR2 SYDVKM. CDR3 amino acids: CASSLVEGATYEQYF. The CDR3 DNA is TGTGCCAGCAGTTTGGTTGAAGGCGCCACCTACGAGCAGTACTTC.

This clonotype appeared many times. V gene TRBV7-8 combines with J gene TRBJ2-3, with 7 bases fitting TRBD1. This CDR3 comprises 16 residues. Germline loops: CDR1 SGHVS, CDR2 FQNEAQ. Trimming took 0 bases from V and 4 from J; bases not matched to a gene: 7. DNA for the CDR3: TGTGCCAGCAGCTTAGCGCTTGACAGGGAAGCAGATACGCAGTATTTT. It specifies CASSLALDREADTQYF.

This chain joins TRBV7-9 and TRBJ2-5, with 8 bases identical to TRBD1. Germline lookup yields CDR1 SEHNR and CDR2 FQNEAQ (reference sequence). With V trimmed by 2 bases and J by 1 base, 9 bases remained unmatched. The CDR3 is made up of 17 amino acids. The CDR3 protein is CASSLSSDRGFQETQYF. As DNA, the CDR3 is TGTGCCAGCAGCTTATCTTCAGACAGGGGTTTCCAAGAGACCCAGTACTTC.

The chain recombines TRBV12-5 with TRBJ1-4; D remains ambiguous. V lost 1 base and J 4 bases, leaving 13 bases between the germline ends. There are 16 residues in the CDR3. The V gene's germline CDR1 is LGHNT and CDR2 FRNRAP. Written as DNA, the CDR3 is TGTGCTAGTGGTTTGGGCCGGCACAGCGTTAATGAAAAACTGTTTTTT. Translated: CASGLGRHSVNEKLFF.